Presented here are 29 T cell receptor beta chains from one specimen sequenced in a study of blood T cell repertoires in COVID-19. Sequenced by immunoSEQ multiplex PCR; TCRdb stores in-frame clones only, minus some. The table has 250,000 or so clones, 90% seen once; the top ten hold roughly 2.2%. Sequencing was done on a sample of peripheral blood. The receptor set was obtained from a woman aged 55 to 70 with COVID-19, enrolled during active disease.

The chain joins TRBV10-3 to TRBJ1-1; no firm D call. V was trimmed by 9 bases and J by 4 bases, leaving 9 bases between them. Germline V gene lookup returns CDR1 ENHRY and CDR2 SYGVKD. This CDR3 spans 11 amino acids. CDR3 bases: TGTGCCATAACAGAGGGCACTGAAGCTTTCTTT. Amino acids: CAITEGTEAFF.

This chain connects TRBV5-6 to TRBJ1-6; the D gene is possibly TRBD1 (5 bases). The CDR3 is 16 amino acids. Germline CDR1 and CDR2: SGHDT and YYEEEE. With 4 bases removed from V and 7 bases from J, the gap between germline ends came to 18 bases. The CDR3 region has the DNA TGTGCCAGCAGCCCTGCGGTACTTTCAGGGAATTCACCCCTCCACTTT. Protein sequence: CASSPAVLSGNSPLHF.

The CDR3 sequence is CASSRAGTGADYGYTF. DNA for the CDR3: TGTGCCAGCAGCCGAGCCGGGACAGGGGCTGACTATGGCTACACCTTC. The rearrangement joins TRBV16 to TRBJ1-2; 10 nucleotides align to TRBD1. Per germline, CDR1 KGHSY and CDR2 FQNENV. This CDR3 has 16 residues. With 4 bases clipped from V and 3 bases from J, the junction kept 8 bases outside the gene matches.

This clone was observed a few times. The chain carries TRBV19 and TRBJ1-2, with D possibly TRBD1 on 5 matching bases. The CDR3 spans 14 residues. V was pared by 3 bases and J by 7 bases, with 15 bases between. The germline V gene has CDR1 LNHDA and CDR2 SQIVND (reference sequence). This CDR3 is CASSMGGRAAGYTF. The CDR3 nucleotides read TGTGCCAGTAGTATGGGCGGCAGGGCGGCTGGCTACACCTTC. The variable domain in full, with the rest retrieved from reference TRBV19 and TRBJ1-2, is DGGITQSPKYLFRKEGQNVTLSCEQNLNHDAMYWYRQDPGQGLRLIYYSQIVNDFQKGDIAEGYSVSREKKESFPLTVTSAQKNPTAFYLCASSMGGRAAGYTFGSGTRLTVV.

The V gene is TRBV30, the J gene TRBJ2-3; 8 bases map to TRBD1. CDR1 and CDR2 (germline): GTSNPN, SVGIG (reference sequence). V shed 2 bases and J 3 bases; nucleotides not matched to a gene: 4. This CDR3 comprises 14 residues. CDR3 coding DNA: TGTGCCTGGAGTCAGGGGGCGATGACAGATACGCAGTATTTT. Protein sequence: CAWSQGAMTDTQYF.

The gene calls are TRBV7-2 and TRBJ2-7; the D is unclear. V lost 0 bases to trimming and J lost 2 bases, with 11 bases between them. CDR3 length: 15 residues. Per the germline V gene, CDR1 is SGHTA and CDR2 is FQGNSA. For the CDR3, the DNA is TGTGCCAGCAGCTTAGCCGGCCCAGGTACCTACGAGCAGTACTTC. This sequence encodes CASSLAGPGTYEQYF.

The chain employs TRBV13 and TRBJ1-2; weak D call: TRBD1 (5 bases). This CDR3 contains 15 residues. V was shortened by 5 bases and J by 2 bases, with 15 bases between the two germline ends. Germline V CDR1 and CDR2: PRHDT, FYEKMQ (reference sequence). The CDR3: CASSAAVTANYGYTF. The DNA of the CDR3 is TGTGCCAGCAGCGCCGCCGTGACAGCGAACTATGGCTACACCTTC.

V is TRBV9 and J is TRBJ1-1, with D possibly TRBD1 on 6 matching bases. With 4 bases removed from V and 3 bases from J, the gap between germline ends came to 10 bases. This CDR3 is 13 amino acids long. Looked up from germline, CDR1 is SGDLS and CDR2 is YYNGEE. CDR3 in DNA: TGTGCCAGCAGCCGTTACAGGGACACTGAAGCTTTCTTT. It encodes CASSRYRDTEAFF. Based on the CDR3 plus reference TRBV9 and TRBJ1-1, the full variable domain is DSGVTQTPKHLITATGQRVTLRCSPRSGDLSVYWYQQSLDQGLQFLIQYYNGEERAKGNILERFSAQQFPDLHSELNLSSLELGDSALYFCASSRYRDTEAFFGQGTRLTVV.

The rearrangement links TRBV19 to TRBJ1-1; tentatively, D is TRBD1 (6 bases). The germline CDR1 and CDR2 sequences are LNHDA and SQIVND (reference sequence). The CDR3 extends over 14 amino acids. V dropped 7 bases and J dropped 10 bases, with 22 bases sitting between them. CDR3 in DNA: TGTGCCAGTAAAGCTGACCGACAACAGGGAGCAGCTTTCTTT. This translates into CASKADRQQGAAFF.

This chain uses TRBV21-1 with TRBJ1-2; TRBD1, as called in the table, went unchecked against the DNA. TRBV21-1 is a pseudogene segment. This CDR3 spans 15 amino acids. CDR3 DNA: TGTGCCAGCATCCCTATAAGACAGGGGGTAGACGGCTACACCTTC. It codes for CASIPIRQGVDGYTF.

This clone appeared once. The gene calls are TRBV10-3 and TRBJ1-2; the D is unclear. Germline V gene lookup returns CDR1 ENHRY and CDR2 SYGVKD. V was trimmed by 7 bases and J by 4 bases, leaving 10 bases between them. This CDR3 contains 12 residues. CDR3: CAIKPGIYGYTF. CDR3 coding DNA: TGTGCCATCAAGCCGGGAATCTATGGCTACACCTTC.

The chain links TRBV6-2 or TRBV6-3 to TRBJ1-2; unclear D gene. Looked up from germline, CDR1 is MNHEY and CDR2 is SVGEGT. V was pared by 5 bases and J by 3 bases, with 7 bases between. This CDR3 has 12 residues. CDR3 in amino acids: CASSATHYGYTF. The CDR3, as DNA: TGTGCCAGCAGTGCCACTCACTATGGCTACACCTTC.

The gene calls are TRBV3-1 (or the pseudogene TRBV3-2) and TRBJ2-2; 7 bases agree with TRBD1. The V gene's germline CDR1 is LGHDT and CDR2 YNNKEL (reference sequence). This CDR3 region has 16 residues. V gave up 4 bases and J gave up 1 base; unmatched junction bases: 6. The CDR3 DNA follows: TGTGCCAGCAGCCCCACAGGGGTAGGGAACACCGGGGAGCTGTTTTTT. As protein: CASSPTGVGNTGELFF.

V and J are TRBV7-9 and TRBJ1-2; possibly TRBD1 for D (5 bases). The CDR3 has 15 residues. Looked up from germline, CDR1 is SEHNR and CDR2 is FQNEAQ (reference sequence). V was clipped by 3 bases and J by 4 bases, with 15 bases between them. CDR3 sequence reads: CASSLQGTVGYGYTF. The CDR3 DNA is TGTGCCAGCAGCTTGCAGGGCACGGTGGGCTATGGCTACACCTTC.

The V call is TRBV5-4, the J call TRBJ1-3; 9 positions agree with TRBD1. Germline loops: CDR1 SGHNT, CDR2 YYREEE (reference sequence). V shed 4 bases and J 0 bases; nucleotides not matched to a gene: 5. There are 16 residues in the CDR3. CDR3 sequence: CASSVTGGFSGNTIYF. DNA of the CDR3: TGTGCCAGCAGCGTGACAGGGGGATTCTCTGGAAACACCATATATTTT.

This rearrangement joins TRBV6-5 to TRBJ2-3; the match to TRBD1 covers 10 bases. The V gene's germline CDR1 is MNHEY and CDR2 SVGAGI. The trim removed 5 bases at V and 4 bases at J, leaving 6 bases unmatched. The CDR3 covers 15 residues. Here the CDR3 reads CASSHPGTGADTQYF. The CDR3 DNA reads as TGTGCCAGCAGTCACCCCGGGACAGGGGCAGATACGCAGTATTTT.

This chain's CDR3 is CASSLSKSHTGNTIYF. The CDR3 DNA reads TGTGCCAGCAGCTTAAGTAAGAGCCATACTGGAAACACCATATATTTT. The chain has TRBV11-2 and TRBJ1-3; D is unclear. This CDR3 comprises 16 residues. Germline lookup yields CDR1 SGHAT and CDR2 FQNNGV. Trimming removed 2 bases from V and 2 bases from J, with 13 bases in between.

The table lists this clone with a count of one. A read error may produce the germline difference seen at one junction end. The gene calls are TRBV19 and TRBJ2-2; possible D gene TRBD2, 7 bases. This CDR3 region has 16 residues. CDR1 LNHDA and CDR2 SQIVND come from the germline V gene (reference sequence). CDR3 region: CASSMGGGPSTGELFF. The CDR3 DNA is TGTGCCAGCAGTATGGGAGGGGGACCGAGTACCGGGGAGCTGTTTTTT.

The chain is built from TRBV7-9 and TRBJ1-6; weak D call: TRBD1 (6 bases). In germline, CDR1 is SEHNR, CDR2 FQNEAQ (reference sequence). The CDR3 has 16 residues. The V gene lost 1 base and the J gene lost 6 bases, with 13 bases spanning the gap. CDR3 sequence (DNA): TGTGCCAGCAGCTTAGAATCGGGAGGGGGTAATTCACCCCTCCACTTT. This sequence encodes CASSLESGGGNSPLHF. Together with reference TRBV7-9 and TRBJ1-6, the CDR3 gives the full variable domain: DTGVSQNPRHKITKRGQNVTFRCDPISEHNRLYWYRQTLGQGPEFLTYFQNEAQLEKSRLLSDRFSAERPKGSFSTLEIQRTEQGDSAMYLCASSLESGGGNSPLHFGNGTRLTVT.

The chain joins TRBV7-9 to TRBJ1-1; no firm D call. Germline assignment: CDR1 SEHNR and CDR2 FQNEAQ (reference sequence). This CDR3 has 13 amino acids. V was pared by 8 bases and J by 5 bases, with 15 bases between. CDR3 loop: CASVEGFVTEAFF. CDR3 coding DNA: TGTGCCAGCGTGGAGGGTTTTGTAACTGAAGCTTTCTTT.

CDR3 DNA: TGTGCCAGTAGTCCCGGGACTCCGCGAGTGGGTGGCTACACCTTC. It yields the protein CASSPGTPRVGGYTF. The chain combines TRBV19 with TRBJ1-2; weak D call: TRBD1 (5 bases). Germline V CDR1 and CDR2: LNHDA, SQIVND (reference sequence). The CDR3 consists of 15 residues. V was cut by 5 bases and J by 7 bases, with 20 bases left in between. The variable domain in full, completed from reference TRBV19 and TRBJ1-2, reads DGGITQSPKYLFRKEGQNVTLSCEQNLNHDAMYWYRQDPGQGLRLIYYSQIVNDFQKGDIAEGYSVSREKKESFPLTVTSAQKNPTAFYLCASSPGTPRVGGYTFGSGTRLTVV.

The chain couples TRBV25-1 to TRBJ1-2; 8 nucleotides match TRBD1. This CDR3 is 14 amino acids long. Germline CDR1 is MGHDK and CDR2 is SYGVNS. Trimming removed 1 base from V and 8 bases from J; junction bases left unmatched: 6. The CDR3: CASSELQGGVGYTF. CDR3 DNA sequence: TGTGCCAGCAGTGAATTACAGGGGGGTGTCGGCTACACCTTC.

The genes are TRBV6-2 or TRBV6-3 and TRBJ2-1, with D perhaps matching TRBD1 (6 bases). The V end was cut by 4 bases, the J end by 4 bases, with 8 bases between. The CDR3 length is 13 residues. Germline CDR1 and CDR2: MNHEY and SVGEGT. The CDR3 sequence is CASSWTVYNEQFF. The CDR3, as DNA: TGTGCCAGCAGTTGGACAGTTTACAATGAGCAGTTCTTC.

This chain links TRBV7-6 with TRBJ2-7; 9 bases fit TRBD2. The germline CDR1 and CDR2 sequences are SGHVS and FNYEAQ. The CDR3 runs to 16 residues. Trimming took 1 base from V and 4 from J; bases not matched to a gene: 8. CDR3 coding DNA: TGTGCCAGCAGCTTAGGAGGCGGGGGGGAAGGGTACGAGCAGTACTTC. This encodes CASSLGGGGEGYEQYF. Using reference TRBV7-6 and TRBJ2-7 for the parts outside the CDR3, the full variable domain is GAGVSQSPRYKVTKRGQDVALRCDPISGHVSLYWYRQALGQGPEFLTYFNYEAQQDKSGLPNDRFSAERPEGSISTLTIQRTEQRDSAMYRCASSLGGGGEGYEQYFGPGTRLTVT.

The chain recombines TRBV9 with TRBJ1-3; D perhaps matches TRBD1 (5 bases). The CDR3 sequence is 15 residues long. Germline V gene data show CDR1 as SGDLS and CDR2 as YYNGEE. V was pared by 2 bases and J by 4 bases, with 13 bases between. CDR3: CASSVQGRLGNTIYF. CDR3 DNA: TGTGCCAGCAGCGTTCAGGGAAGGCTAGGAAACACCATATATTTT.

In its sample, this clone was seen once. The chain couples TRBV5-1 to TRBJ2-5, with 13 positions matching TRBD2. This CDR3 region has 17 residues. The germline V gene encodes CDR1 SGHRS and CDR2 YFSETQ. The trim removed 6 bases at V and 0 bases at J, leaving 8 bases unmatched. The CDR3 DNA reads as TGCGCCAGCACAGGACTAGCGGGGGAACCGAACCAAGAGACCCAGTACTTC. Translation: CASTGLAGEPNQETQYF.

V is TRBV7-2 and J is TRBJ1-1; D call uncertain. The CDR3 is 14 amino acids. Trimming left V 4 bases short and J 2 bases short, with 11 bases between. Germline V gene lookup returns CDR1 SGHTA and CDR2 FQGNSA. CDR3 region: CASSSIRGNTEAFF. The CDR3 DNA is TGTGCCAGCAGCTCAATCCGGGGAAACACTGAAGCTTTCTTT.

This rearrangement joins TRBV15 to TRBJ1-5; D ambiguous. The CDR3 totals 15 residues. V was cut by 1 base and J by 2 bases, with 9 bases left in between. CDR1 is LNHNV and CDR2 is YYDKDF in the germline V gene (reference sequence). The CDR3 sequence is CATSRARLGNQPQHF. DNA for the CDR3: TGTGCCACCAGCAGAGCGCGGCTGGGCAATCAGCCCCAGCATTTT.

The chain uses TRBV2 and TRBJ1-5, with 8 positions matching TRBD1. Germline-derived CDR1 and CDR2 are SNHLY and FYNNEI. This CDR3 comprises 13 residues. The V gene end was trimmed by 6 bases and the J gene end by 6 bases; junction bases not matched to a gene: 4. CDR3 amino acids: CASRTGESQPQHF. The CDR3, as DNA: TGTGCCAGCAGGACAGGGGAGAGTCAGCCCCAGCATTTT.